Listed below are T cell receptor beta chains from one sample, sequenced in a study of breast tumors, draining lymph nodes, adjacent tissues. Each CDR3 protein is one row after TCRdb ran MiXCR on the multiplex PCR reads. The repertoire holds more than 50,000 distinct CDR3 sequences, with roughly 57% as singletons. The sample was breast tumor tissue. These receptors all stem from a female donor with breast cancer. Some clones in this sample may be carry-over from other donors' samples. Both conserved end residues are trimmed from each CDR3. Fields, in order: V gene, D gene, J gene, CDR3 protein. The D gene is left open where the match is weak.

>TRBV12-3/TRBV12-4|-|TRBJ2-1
ASGGTARGNEQF
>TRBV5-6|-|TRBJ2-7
ASSLKAAYEQY
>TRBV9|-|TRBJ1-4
ASNYNEKLF
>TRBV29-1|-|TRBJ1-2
SVEEAAGGGYT
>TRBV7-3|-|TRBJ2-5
ASSSQAGVGTQY
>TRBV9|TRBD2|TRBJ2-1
ASSPRVAGGYNEQF
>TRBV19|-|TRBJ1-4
ASSIQGTSANNEKLF
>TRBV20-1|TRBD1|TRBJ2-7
SARLVRGQDEQY
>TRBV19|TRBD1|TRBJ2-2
ASSFGTANTGELF
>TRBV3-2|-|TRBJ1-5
ATKSWDNQPQH
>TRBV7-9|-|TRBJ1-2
ASTLLSQPENYGYT
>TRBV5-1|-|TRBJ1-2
ASSETGNYGYT
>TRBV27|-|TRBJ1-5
ASSREWNQPQH
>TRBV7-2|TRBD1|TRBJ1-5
ASSLAHWPGQPNQPQH
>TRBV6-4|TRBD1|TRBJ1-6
ASSVEGQGLDSPLH
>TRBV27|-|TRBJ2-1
ASSPSRGAYNEQF
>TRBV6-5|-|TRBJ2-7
ASSPSGGRYEQY
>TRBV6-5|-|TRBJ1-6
ASTSAYNSPLH
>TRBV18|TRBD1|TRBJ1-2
ASSDRGRINYGYT
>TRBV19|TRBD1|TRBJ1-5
ASTKHRTGVNQPQH
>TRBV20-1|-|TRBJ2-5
SAGDWTPPQETQY
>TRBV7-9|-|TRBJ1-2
ASSSSSSDYGYT
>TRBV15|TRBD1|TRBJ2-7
ATSRDFTGDYEQY
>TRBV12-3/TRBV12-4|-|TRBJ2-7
ASSFRVPYEQY
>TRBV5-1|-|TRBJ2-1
ASSLVGGPYNEQF
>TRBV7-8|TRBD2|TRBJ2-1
ASRLAGGPNEQF
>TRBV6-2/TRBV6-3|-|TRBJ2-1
ASSSGWGEIEQF
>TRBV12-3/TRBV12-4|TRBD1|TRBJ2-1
ASSLRGGARDEQF
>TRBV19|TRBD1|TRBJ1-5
ASRDRGRGNEH
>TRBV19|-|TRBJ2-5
ASSKEETQY
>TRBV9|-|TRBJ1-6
ASSVESDSPLH
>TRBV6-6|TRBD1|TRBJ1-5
ASGRDSPNQPQH
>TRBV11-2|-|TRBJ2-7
ASSFSSASEQY
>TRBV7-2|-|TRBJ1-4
ASSPTSGWDEKLF
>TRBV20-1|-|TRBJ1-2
SARLYGYT
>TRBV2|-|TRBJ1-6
ASSVDWSYNSPLH
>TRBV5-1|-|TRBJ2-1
ASSSGLTYNEQF
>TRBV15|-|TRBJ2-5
ATSRDHQPGETQY
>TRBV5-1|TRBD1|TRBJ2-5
ASSLDGGGGQTETQY
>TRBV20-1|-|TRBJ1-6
SARDTSNSPLH
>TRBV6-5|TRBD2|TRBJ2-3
ASSHRSGGGDTQY
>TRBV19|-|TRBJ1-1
ASSTGIHTEAF
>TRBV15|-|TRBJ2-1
ATTGEDEQF
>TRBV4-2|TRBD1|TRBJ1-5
ASSQGGQGRQPQH
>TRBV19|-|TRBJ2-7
ATTDSSYEQY
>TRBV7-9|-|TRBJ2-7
ASSPSPSYEQY
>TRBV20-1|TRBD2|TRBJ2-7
SARPTGGGQY
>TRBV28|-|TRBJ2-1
ASSFRPPGEQF
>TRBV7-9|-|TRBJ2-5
ASSLWETQY
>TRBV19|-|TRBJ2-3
ASSIAPPSDTQY
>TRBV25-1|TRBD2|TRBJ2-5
ASSGEGGGPQETQY
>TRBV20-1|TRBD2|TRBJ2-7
SALSPGSSGGAEQY
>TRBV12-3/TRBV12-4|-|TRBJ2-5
ASSFGRDETQY
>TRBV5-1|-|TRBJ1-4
ASSLGWDEKLF